The source of this TCR beta chain is a study of T cells in localized non-small cell lung cancer. General study findings and limits: Tumor showed lower T cell clonality than uninvolved adjacent lung, where it was highest. Sequencing involved a lone tumor region, leaving heterogeneity possible. Prolonged overall survival went with higher T cell density in the blood.

Concerning this clone itself: Its antigen is not known.

CDR3 size: 14 residues. Deletions cut 1 base from V and 5 bases from J, with 11 bases between. Germline CDR1 reads SGHNT; CDR2 reads YENEEA. Generated by immunoSEQ multiplex PCR, the TCRdb table keeps only in-frame clones and is missing some. The sample consists of approximately 1,500 clones, 20% to 25% of them appearing once. The sample was lung tumor tissue, taken before any cancer treatment. The V call is TRBV11-3, the J call TRBJ2-5; D uncertain. The clonotype comes from a male donor older than 55 with stage II lung adenocarcinoma. The CDR3 is CASSLGYLGETQYF. For the CDR3, the DNA is TGTGCCAGCAGCTTAGGATATTTAGGGGAGACCCAGTACTTC. The full variable domain, completed using reference TRBV11-3 and TRBJ2-5, is EAGVVQSPRYKIIEKKQPVAFWCNPISGHNTLYWYLQNLGQGPELLIRYENEEAVDDSQLPKDRFSAERLKGVDSTLKIQPAELGDSAVYLCASSLGYLGETQYFGPGTRLLVL.